Here is one T cell receptor beta chain with its context. Its antigen is as yet unknown. Other DNA sequences in this sample translate to the same CDR3. The donors, all of them Caucasian adults, lived in Nashville, Tennessee. The sample belongs to a study of shared clonotypes between healthy human individuals. Every immunoSEQ plate was one replicate of a subset's evenly spread DNA. The repertoire was sequenced with immunoSEQ multiplex PCR; TCRdb's copy has only in-frame clones and lacks some. The sample has over 100,000 clones, about 71% seen once; the top ten hold about a quarter. Whole-study results and caveats: Large sequencing depth failed to make sorted-subset sequencing complete, rarefaction showed.

This receptor was identified in a woman younger than 45 in good health. The sample comprised memory CD8+ T cells sorted from blood. This sample's subset: CD45RO+ cells pooled with CCR7-negative TemRA cells.

CDR3 sequence reads: CASSFLVGGTDTQYF. CDR3 coding DNA: TGTGCCAGCAGTTTCCTGGTGGGGGGCACAGATACGCAGTATTTT. V is TRBV27 and J is TRBJ2-3; D tentatively fits TRBD1 or TRBD2 (5 bases each). The CDR3 consists of 15 residues. Germline V gene lookup returns CDR1 MNHEY and CDR2 SMNVEV (reference sequence). Trimming took off 3 bases at V and 1 base at J, with 11 bases between the two ends.